This T cell receptor beta chain derives from a study of cytomegalovirus exposure and HLA in healthy donors. PCR was performed using 60 Vbeta and 13 Jbeta primers. Sequencing used immunoSEQ multiplex PCR; TCRdb keeps in-frame clones, though not all of them. The sample yields 200,000 or so clones, around four fifths seen once. The germline gives CDR1 LGHNA, CDR2 YNFKEQ. CDR3 length: 14 amino acids. V lost 3 bases and J lost 10; bases outside the gene matches: 8. The sequenced sample was PBMCs. V usage is TRBV4-2 and J usage is TRBJ2-1; TRBD2 aligns across 8 bases. The origin of this receptor is a woman between 45 and 60 years old in good health and CMV-seropositive. The CDR3 DNA follows: TGTGCCAGCAGCCAGGGGACTAGTGGTCGGGAGCAGTTCTTC. Its translation is CASSQGTSGREQFF.